The clone carrying this T cell receptor (beta chain) was seen repeatedly, ten times or more. The antigen is unknown. This specimen belongs to a study of CD8 T cells in ankylosing spondylitis. The study, taken as a whole, reports: Enrichment of disease-linked clones was reportedly significant in matched ankylosing spondylitis synovial fluid.

Germline-derived CDR1 and CDR2 are DFQATT and SNEGSKA (reference sequence). V lost 5 bases and J lost 2; bases outside the gene matches: 11. The CDR3 spans 17 residues. TCRdb itself ran the 5' RACE reads through MiXCR, one entry per CDR3 protein. The table has roughly 120,000 distinct CDR3 sequences, around 7% seen once. The V call is TRBV20-1, the J call TRBJ2-7, with TRBD2 matching over 14 bases. The receptor was derived from a male donor with ankylosing spondylitis or in good health (not recorded which). Sequenced: blood, either unsorted or a sorted T cell fraction (not recorded which). CDR3 loop: CSASGTSGSSDPYEQYF. The CDR3 nucleotides are TGCAGTGCTTCCGGGACTAGCGGGAGTAGCGACCCCTACGAGCAGTACTTC.